One sample yielded the 8 T cell receptor beta chains listed below, sequenced in a study of response to subunit inactivated influenza vaccine. TCRdb re-called the RT-PCR reads through MiXCR, storing one row per CDR3 protein. The sample includes 590,000 or so distinct CDR3 sequences, 14% of them seen just once. The sample in question was PBMCs from blood, obtained around two weeks before vaccination. The receptor set was obtained from a middle-aged man who received an inactivated influenza vaccine.

The sample holds a few counts of this clonotype. The chain is built from TRBV6-5 and TRBJ1-2; 9 bases align to TRBD1. Trimming took 2 bases from V and 6 from J; bases not matched to a gene: 7. Germline V CDR1 and CDR2: MNHEY, SVGAGI. The length of the CDR3 is 15 residues. The DNA of the CDR3 is TGTGCCAGCAGTTACGCCGGGACAGGGTTCAATGGCTACACCTTC. The encoded protein is CASSYAGTGFNGYTF.

This clonotype was counted only a few times. V and J are TRBV27 and TRBJ2-1; D gene ambiguous. V lost 7 bases, J lost 7 bases, and 17 bases lay in between. Germline V gene data show CDR1 as MNHEY and CDR2 as SMNVEV (reference sequence). This CDR3 spans 14 amino acids. The CDR3 DNA reads TGTGCCAGCACCTCCCTGGGCGGCCCAAATGAGCAGTTCTTC. It is translated as CASTSLGGPNEQFF.

The chain carries TRBV6-5 and TRBJ2-3; TRBD2 aligns across 8 bases. Trimming removed 3 bases from V and 4 bases from J; junction bases left unmatched: 15. The CDR3 is 18 residues long. Germline V gives CDR1 MNHEY, CDR2 SVGAGI. Here the CDR3 reads CASSYSGLAASGADTQYF. In DNA form, the CDR3 reads TGTGCCAGCAGTTATTCCGGACTAGCCGCTTCGGGGGCAGATACGCAGTATTTT.

This clonotype was recorded many times. This chain connects TRBV6-2 or TRBV6-3 to TRBJ2-1; the D is unclear. The CDR3 is made up of 13 amino acids. CDR1 and CDR2 (germline): MNHEY, SVGEGT. Trimming left V 4 bases short and J 2 bases short, with 6 bases between. The CDR3 region has the DNA TGTGCCAGCAGTTCGACTCCCTACAATGAGCAGTTCTTC. Its protein product is CASSSTPYNEQFF.

Details on this clonotype: An end of the junction differs from the germline gene, which may be a read error. The genes are TRBV12-3 or TRBV12-4 and TRBJ2-5, with D unclear. The CDR3 consists of 14 residues. CDR3 residues: CGSSFTGIPGTQYF. CDR3 DNA: TGTGGCAGCAGTTTTACTGGAATCCCTGGAACCCAGTACTTC.

The chain combines TRBV6-1 with TRBJ2-7; TRBD2 matches at 8 bases. V shed 7 bases, J shed 3 bases, and the junction held 8 bases outside the gene matches. Germline CDR1 and CDR2: MNHNS and SASEGT. This CDR3 contains 14 residues. Here the CDR3 reads CASTPGGTSYEQYF. In nucleotides, the CDR3 is TGTGCCAGCACCCCTGGCGGGACTAGCTACGAGCAGTACTTC.

This clonotype was detected ten times or more. This chain joins TRBV12-3 or TRBV12-4 and TRBJ2-1; D uncertain. Trimming shortened V by 4 bases and J by 12 bases, and 22 bases separated the two germline ends. The CDR3 has 15 residues. Here the CDR3 reads CASSSTGPLYYGQFF. The CDR3 DNA reads TGTGCCAGCAGTTCCACGGGTCCCCTCTACTACGGGCAGTTCTTC.

V gene TRBV6-1 combines with J gene TRBJ2-5, with 10 bases aligning to TRBD1. Germline values: CDR1 MNHNS, CDR2 SASEGT. Unmatched junction bases numbered 6, after V lost 6 bases and J lost 2 bases. The CDR3 consists of 15 residues. The CDR3 loop reads CASSGQGESQETQYF. The CDR3 nucleotides read TGTGCCAGCAGCGGACAGGGGGAGTCTCAAGAGACCCAGTACTTC.